The 14 T cell receptor beta chains below were found in one sample sequenced in a study of blood T cell repertoires in COVID-19. Clones were read by immunoSEQ multiplex PCR, and TCRdb kept only the in-frame ones, dropping some. This table has about 68,000 clones, 84% appearing once. The sequencing sample was made of peripheral blood. These receptors all come from a man aged 50-60 years with active COVID-19.

The chain carries TRBV18 and TRBJ1-6, with TRBD1 matching 7 bases. Germline assignment: CDR1 KGHSH and CDR2 LQKENI. The CDR3 is made up of 15 amino acids. V lost 1 base, J lost 8 bases, and 5 bases stayed unmatched. The CDR3 DNA reads TGTGCCAGCTCACCACGGACAGGCCTGGATTCACCCCTCCACTTT. Translating it yields CASSPRTGLDSPLHF.

The CDR3 DNA reads as TGTGCCAGCAGCCCGCCGGGGGGGAGCTCCTACGAGCAGTACTTC. Translated, it gives CASSPPGGSSYEQYF. This chain links TRBV7-9 with TRBJ2-7; 8 positions agree with TRBD2. There are 15 residues in the CDR3. The ends lost 5 bases at V and 0 bases at J; junction bases unmatched: 6. Germline V gene data show CDR1 as SEHNR and CDR2 as FQNEAQ (reference sequence).

The rearrangement links TRBV7-2 to TRBJ2-7; 10 positions match TRBD2. The CDR3 covers 15 residues. With 3 bases clipped from V and 3 bases from J, the junction kept 5 bases outside the gene matches. Germline V lookup: CDR1 SGHTA, CDR2 FQGNSA. This CDR3 is CASSFLAGVGYEQYF. The DNA for the CDR3 is TGTGCCAGCAGCTTCCTAGCGGGAGTAGGCTACGAGCAGTACTTC.

This clone was seen a few times. The chain combines TRBV19 with TRBJ2-7; 9 bases are shared with TRBD1. This CDR3 contains 15 residues. Unmatched junction bases numbered 10, after V lost 6 bases and J lost 4 bases. In germline, CDR1 is LNHDA, CDR2 SQIVND (reference sequence). DNA of the CDR3: TGTGCCAGTAGCCATCCGGGACAGGGTTTTTACGAGCAGTACTTC. As protein: CASSHPGQGFYEQYF.

The chain carries TRBV27 and TRBJ1-2, with TRBD1 matching over 8 bases. Looked up from germline, CDR1 is MNHEY and CDR2 is SMNVEV (reference sequence). The CDR3 covers 15 residues. With V trimmed by 5 bases and J by 6 bases, 11 bases remained unmatched. CDR3 coding DNA: TGTGCCAGCAGTCCCGCGGACAGGGTGATTAATGGCTACACCTTC. This encodes CASSPADRVINGYTF.

This rearrangement joins TRBV7-9 to TRBJ2-7; D unresolved. There are 13 residues in the CDR3. Per the germline V gene, CDR1 is SEHNR and CDR2 is FQNEAQ (reference sequence). Between the trimmed V and J ends, which lost 3 bases and 2 bases, there was a span of 8 bases. CDR3 protein: CASSFGGPYEQYF. For the CDR3, the DNA is TGTGCCAGCAGCTTCGGTGGGCCCTACGAGCAGTACTTC. Combining the CDR3 with reference TRBV7-9 and TRBJ2-7 gives the whole variable domain DTGVSQNPRHKITKRGQNVTFRCDPISEHNRLYWYRQTLGQGPEFLTYFQNEAQLEKSRLLSDRFSAERPKGSFSTLEIQRTEQGDSAMYLCASSFGGPYEQYFGPGTRLTVT.

V is TRBV5-1 and J is TRBJ2-4, with a weak D call TRBD2 (6 bases). The V end was cut by 5 bases, the J end by 5 bases, with 11 bases between. Germline values: CDR1 SGHRS, CDR2 YFSETQ. The CDR3 has 13 residues. The DNA for the CDR3 is TGCGCCAGCAGTGGCCGCGGGGAAAACATTCAGTACTTC. It yields the protein CASSGRGENIQYF. Drawing the rest from reference TRBV5-1 and TRBJ2-4, the complete variable domain is KAGVTQTPRYLIKTRGQQVTLSCSPISGHRSVSWYQQTPGQGLQFLFEYFSETQRNKGNFPGRFSGRQFSNSRSEMNVSTLELGDSALYLCASSGRGENIQYFGAGTRLSVL.

V is TRBV19 and J is TRBJ1-2; the D is unclear. The ends were cut back, 11 bases at V and 2 bases at J, with 18 bases in the middle. The germline V gene encodes CDR1 LNHDA and CDR2 SQIVND (reference sequence). The CDR3 sequence is 14 residues long. CDR3 in DNA: TGTGCCTGCCGGGAACCTCCCCCCAACTATGGCTACACCTTC. Translating it yields CACREPPPNYGYTF.

The rearrangement uses TRBV12-3 or TRBV12-4 and TRBJ2-1; D is unresolved. The CDR3 covers 12 residues. With 3 bases removed from V and 7 bases from J, the gap between germline ends came to 7 bases. The CDR3 reads CASSFLRNEQFF. DNA for the CDR3: TGTGCCAGCAGTTTCTTGAGGAATGAGCAGTTCTTC.

The chain carries TRBV7-2 and TRBJ2-5, with TRBD1 matching over 7 bases. With V trimmed by 10 bases and J by 2 bases, 10 bases remained unmatched. Germline V gene sequence: CDR1 SGHTA, CDR2 FQGNSA. CDR3 length: 14 residues. This CDR3 is CAIANRGLQETQYF. The CDR3 coding sequence is TGTGCCATCGCCAACAGGGGTTTACAAGAGACCCAGTACTTC.

The table lists this clone with a count of one. CDR3 DNA: TGTGCCACCAGCAGGCCGTTTACAGTTTTTAACTATGGCTACACCTTC. Its translation is CATSRPFTVFNYGYTF. This chain connects TRBV15 to TRBJ1-2; D not resolved. The V end was cut by 3 bases, the J end by 1 base, with 15 bases between. CDR3 length: 16 amino acids. From germline, CDR1 is LNHNV and CDR2 YYDKDF (reference sequence).

In its sample, this clone was seen a few times. The junction departs from germline at one end; a sequencing error may be responsible. V is TRBV25-1 and J is TRBJ2-1; possibly TRBD2 for D (6 bases). The CDR3 spans 12 residues. Germline loops: CDR1 MGHDK, CDR2 SYGVNS. This CDR3 reads CASSEWGDEQFF. CDR3 coding DNA: TGTGCCAGCAGCGAATGGGGGGATGAGCAGTTCTTC.

The chain links TRBV5-1 to TRBJ2-1, with D possibly TRBD2 on 6 matching bases. CDR1 is SGHRS and CDR2 is YFSETQ in the germline V gene. The germline V and J ends were trimmed by 0 bases and 4 bases, with 14 bases remaining between them. This CDR3 is 16 amino acids long. The CDR3: CASSLALTRTYNEQFF. In DNA, the CDR3 is TGCGCCAGCAGCTTGGCCCTGACTAGGACATACAATGAGCAGTTCTTC. Filled out from reference TRBV5-1 and TRBJ2-1, the complete variable domain reads KAGVTQTPRYLIKTRGQQVTLSCSPISGHRSVSWYQQTPGQGLQFLFEYFSETQRNKGNFPGRFSGRQFSNSRSEMNVSTLELGDSALYLCASSLALTRTYNEQFFGPGTRLTVL.

The chain combines TRBV3-1 (or the pseudogene TRBV3-2) with TRBJ2-2; D gene ambiguous. This CDR3 spans 15 amino acids. In germline, CDR1 is LGHDT, CDR2 YNNKEL (reference sequence). V lost 6 bases and J lost 1, with 12 bases in between. CDR3 nucleotide sequence: TGTGCCAGCAGTCGGCGCTCGGGGAACACCGGGGAGCTGTTTTTT. Amino acid sequence: CASSRRSGNTGELFF.